Below are 18 T cell receptor beta chains sequenced from a single sample in a study of T cell repertoires in cytomegalovirus infection. These TCRs' antigens remain unknown. One entry per CDR3 protein results from TCRdb running MiXCR on the reads. The table records 830,000 or so distinct CDR3 sequences, 30% to 35% of them present only once. Sequencing was performed on cultured CD8+ T cells from PBMCs, taken from culture after CMV antigen stimulation. These receptors came from a human donor in good health (CMV status not recorded). Some clones in this sample may be carry-over from other donors' samples.

This clonotype was detected a few times. V gene TRBV14 combines with J gene TRBJ2-5; D not certain. The CDR3 has 14 amino acids. The germline V and J ends were trimmed by 0 bases and 4 bases, with 9 bases remaining between them. The germline CDR1 and CDR2 sequences are SGHDN and FVKESK. CDR3 protein: CASSQESSGETQYF. CDR3 DNA sequence: TGTGCCAGCAGCCAAGAATCTAGTGGAGAGACCCAGTACTTC.

Notes on this clonotype: A much larger clonotype is one base distant, so this may be a read error. The V and J genes are TRBV7-3 and TRBJ2-1, with a weak D call TRBD1 (5 bases). There are 15 residues in the CDR3. The germline CDR1 and CDR2 sequences are SGHTA and FQGTGA. The CDR3 nucleotides are TGTGTCAGCAGCGAAGGGGTGAGCTCCTACAATGAGCAGTTCTTC. This translates into CVSSEGVSSYNEQFF.

This clonotype appeared many times. The CDR3 spells CASSLWDQVFTGELFF. The CDR3 DNA sequence: TGTGCCAGCAGCTTATGGGACCAGGTGTTCACCGGGGAGCTGTTTTTT. The chain joins TRBV11-2 to TRBJ2-2; either TRBD1 or TRBD2 may fit D (5 bases each). The CDR3 totals 16 residues. Trimming took 2 bases from V and 4 from J, leaving 14 bases between them. Germline V gene sequence: CDR1 SGHAT, CDR2 FQNNGV.

The chain has TRBV7-3 and TRBJ1-3; D is uncertain. V dropped 8 bases and J dropped 9 bases, with 23 bases sitting between them. Germline CDR1 is SGHTA and CDR2 is FQGTGA. The CDR3 sequence is 15 residues long. CDR3 DNA: TGTGCCAGCGACCCATTAATGGGCATGGGAGGCACCATATATTTT. Protein product: CASDPLMGMGGTIYF. Filled out from reference TRBV7-3 and TRBJ1-3, the complete variable domain reads GAGVSQTPSNKVTEKGKYVELRCDPISGHTALYWYRQSLGQGPEFLIYFQGTGAADDSGLPNDRFFAVRPEGSVSTLKIQRTERGDSAVYLCASDPLMGMGGTIYFGEGSWLTVV.

The genes are TRBV12-5 and TRBJ2-1, with D tentatively TRBD1 (6 bases). This CDR3 is 12 amino acids long. V was cut by 6 bases and J by 8 bases, with 11 bases left in between. The germline V gene has CDR1 LGHNT and CDR2 FRNRAP. In DNA form, the CDR3 reads TGTGCTAGTGGACAGGGTGGCGATGAGCAGTTCTTC. Translation: CASGQGGDEQFF.

This clonotype was seen ten or more times. J is TRBJ2-1 and V is TRBV7-2; 10 bases align to TRBD1. Germline values: CDR1 SGHTA, CDR2 FQGNSA. The CDR3 extends over 16 amino acids. Trimming removed 4 bases from V and 4 bases from J; junction bases left unmatched: 7. The CDR3 protein is CASSYWTGGEYNEQFF. The CDR3 nucleotides are TGTGCCAGCAGCTATTGGACAGGGGGGGAATACAATGAGCAGTTCTTC.

The chain carries TRBV13 and TRBJ2-5; D is perhaps TRBD2 (6 bases). V shed 0 bases and J shed 6 bases, with 11 bases lying between them. The germline V gene encodes CDR1 PRHDT and CDR2 FYEKMQ (reference sequence). The CDR3 is made up of 14 amino acids. The CDR3 DNA reads TGTGCCAGCAGCTTAGGGCGGGGTGACAAGACCCAGTACTTC. Translating gives CASSLGRGDKTQYF.

This clonotype was seen a few times. The chain has TRBV4-2 and TRBJ2-2; weak D call: TRBD2 (5 bases). This CDR3 has 15 amino acids. V was clipped by 0 bases and J by 7 bases, with 12 bases between them. Looked up from germline, CDR1 is LGHNA and CDR2 is YNFKEQ. The CDR3 DNA reads TGTGCCAGCAGCCAAGATTGGTTGGAGGTCGGGGAGCTGTTTTTT. Its translation: CASSQDWLEVGELFF.

This clonotype has ten or more counts. This sequence joins TRBV7-2 and TRBJ1-4; TRBD1 aligns across 9 bases. Losses at the gene ends were 3 bases for V and 0 bases for J; bases not matched to a gene: 2. The CDR3 runs to 16 residues. Germline CDR1 SGHTA, CDR2 FQGNSA. For the CDR3, the DNA is TGTGCCAGCAGCTTGGGACAGGGAGCAACTAATGAAAAACTGTTTTTT. It yields the protein CASSLGQGATNEKLFF.

The sample holds one count of this clonotype. The V call is TRBV19, the J call TRBJ1-1; 9 nucleotides match TRBD1. Germline assignment: CDR1 LNHDA and CDR2 SQIVND (reference sequence). V dropped 7 bases and J dropped 4; count of bases not matched to a gene: 10. This CDR3 has 15 amino acids. This CDR3 reads CASNTHGTGTTEAFF. The CDR3, as DNA: TGTGCCAGTAACACCCACGGGACAGGGACCACTGAAGCTTTCTTT.

The sample holds many counts of this clonotype. The chain employs TRBV12-3 or TRBV12-4 and TRBJ2-7, with no clear D. This CDR3 has 12 residues. The V end was cut by 1 base, the J end by 2 bases, with 3 bases between. As DNA, the CDR3 is TGTGCCAGCAGTTTAGGGGCCTACGAGCAGTACTTC. Translating it yields CASSLGAYEQYF.

With regard to this clonotype: It may be a read error: a sequence one base away is much more abundant. This chain joins TRBV28 and TRBJ1-1; D remains ambiguous. V dropped 3 bases and J dropped 4 bases, with 12 bases sitting between them. The CDR3 spans 14 residues. Looked up from germline, CDR1 is MDHEN and CDR2 is SYDVKM. The CDR3 loop reads CASSFDPVGTEAFF. The CDR3 DNA is TGTGCCAGCAGTTTCGATCCCGTGGGCACTGAAGCTTTCTTT.

As concerns this clonotype: One base away lies a much larger clone, so this may be a sequencing read error. The chain recombines TRBV25-1 with TRBJ2-6; 11 bases are shared with TRBD1. The CDR3 length is 17 residues. The V gene's germline CDR1 is MGHDK and CDR2 SYGVNS. CDR3 region: CASSGRTGGSGVNVLTF. The CDR3 nucleotides are TGTGCCAGCAGTGGCCGGACAGGGGGCTCCGGGGTCAACGTCCTGACTTTC.

This clonotype was seen ten or more times. V gene TRBV12-5 combines with J gene TRBJ2-3; weak D call: TRBD2 (6 bases). Germline loops: CDR1 LGHNT, CDR2 FRNRAP. The V end was cut by 3 bases, the J end by 5 bases, with 24 bases between. The CDR3 consists of 18 residues. The CDR3 sequence: CASGFTPIPGGAGDTQYF. CDR3 bases: TGTGCTAGTGGTTTCACCCCCATCCCCGGCGGGGCGGGAGATACGCAGTATTTT.

J is TRBJ1-5 and V is TRBV19; tentative D call: TRBD1 (5 bases). The CDR3 loop spans 15 amino acids. The V end was cut by 2 bases, the J end by 6 bases, with 14 bases between. Germline lookup yields CDR1 LNHDA and CDR2 SQIVND (reference sequence). This CDR3 is CASSITRQGSQPQHF. The CDR3 nucleotides are TGTGCCAGTAGTATAACGAGGCAGGGTAGTCAGCCCCAGCATTTT.

CDR3 nucleotides: TGTGCCAGTAGCCTTAACCGGGACAGGGCGAGATTGTGGGGCTACACCTTC. This codes for CASSLNRDRARLWGYTF. The V and J genes are TRBV19 and TRBJ1-2; 9 bases are a match to TRBD1. CDR1 LNHDA and CDR2 SQIVND come from the germline V gene (reference sequence). V lost 6 bases and J lost 8; bases outside the gene matches: 19. This CDR3 has 17 amino acids.

This chain connects TRBV7-9 to TRBJ2-7; D ambiguous. The V end lost 5 bases, the J end lost 4 bases, and 12 bases lay between the germline ends. There are 13 residues in the CDR3. The germline V gene encodes CDR1 SEHNR and CDR2 FQNEAQ (reference sequence). The CDR3 reads CASSPPAAYEQYF. CDR3 nucleotide sequence: TGTGCCAGCAGCCCCCCGGCGGCTTACGAGCAGTACTTC.

A few counts support this clonotype. The chain combines TRBV4-1 with TRBJ2-1; 7 bases line up with TRBD2. Trimming at V came to 0 bases and at J to 4 bases, leaving 12 bases not matched to a gene. Looked up from germline, CDR1 is MGHRA and CDR2 is YSYEKL. There are 18 residues in the CDR3. As DNA, the CDR3 is TGCGCCAGCAGCCAAGATGAGGCGGGGGTGGGACTATACAATGAGCAGTTCTTC. This codes for CASSQDEAGVGLYNEQFF.